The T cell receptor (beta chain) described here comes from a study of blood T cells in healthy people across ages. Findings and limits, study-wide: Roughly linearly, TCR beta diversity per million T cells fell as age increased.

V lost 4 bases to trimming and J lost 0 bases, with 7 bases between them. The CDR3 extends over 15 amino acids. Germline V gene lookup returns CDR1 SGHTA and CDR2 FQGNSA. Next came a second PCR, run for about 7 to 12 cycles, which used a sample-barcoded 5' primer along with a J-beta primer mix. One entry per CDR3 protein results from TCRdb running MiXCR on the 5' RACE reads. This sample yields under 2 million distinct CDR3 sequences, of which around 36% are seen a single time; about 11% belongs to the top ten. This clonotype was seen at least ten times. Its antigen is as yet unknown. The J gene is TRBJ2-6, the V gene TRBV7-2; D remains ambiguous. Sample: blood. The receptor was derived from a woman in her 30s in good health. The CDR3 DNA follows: TGTGCCAGCAGCTCTCCGTACTCTGGGGCCAACGTCCTGACTTTC. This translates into CASSSPYSGANVLTF. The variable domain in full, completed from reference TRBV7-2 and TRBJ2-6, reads GAGVSQSPSNKVTEKGKDVELRCDPISGHTALYWYRQSLGQGLEFLIYFQGNSAPDKSGLPSDRFSAERTGGSVSTLTIQRTQQEDSAVYLCASSSPYSGANVLTFGAGSRLTVL.